These T cell receptor beta chains were read from a single sample in a study of CXCR3-negative and CXCR3-positive naive CD8 T cells. From the 5' RACE reads, TCRdb lists one entry per CDR3 protein and no DNA. Its listing shows some 150,000 distinct CDR3 sequences. Sample: naive CXCR3+ CD8+ T cells from blood. The receptors were gathered from a human donor in good health. Some clones in this sample may be carry-over from other donors' samples. Both conserved end residues are part of each CDR3.

v_call: TRBV12-3/TRBV12-4
j_call: TRBJ2-7
cdr3_aa: CASRGGNSDGEQYF

v_call: TRBV6-2/TRBV6-3
j_call: TRBJ2-1
cdr3_aa: CASSYLSGLAGTYNEQFF

v_call: TRBV28
j_call: TRBJ2-5
cdr3_aa: CASSYRDSEETQYF

v_call: TRBV29-1
j_call: TRBJ2-1
cdr3_aa: CSVELAGAAYNEQFF

v_call: TRBV13
j_call: TRBJ1-1
cdr3_aa: CASSVGTGRPGTEAFF

v_call: TRBV29-1
j_call: TRBJ2-1
cdr3_aa: CSVELAGIYNEQFF

v_call: TRBV12-3/TRBV12-4
j_call: TRBJ2-3
cdr3_aa: CASTPSGPEREGQTDTQYF

v_call: TRBV6-5
j_call: TRBJ2-1
cdr3_aa: CASRTTAAYNEQFF

v_call: TRBV15
j_call: TRBJ2-1
cdr3_aa: CATSIQGSSYNEQFF

v_call: TRBV5-4
j_call: TRBJ2-7
cdr3_aa: CASSAGQGATYEQYF

v_call: TRBV25-1
j_call: TRBJ1-1
cdr3_aa: CASSEGWEAFF

v_call: TRBV9
j_call: TRBJ1-1
cdr3_aa: CASSVAGSGPEAFF

v_call: TRBV29-1
j_call: TRBJ2-2
cdr3_aa: CSVEGEGQVDTGELFF

v_call: TRBV7-9
j_call: TRBJ1-2
cdr3_aa: CASSLSLQTVDYGYTF

v_call: TRBV20-1
j_call: TRBJ1-1
cdr3_aa: CSASEGPLNTEAFF

v_call: TRBV7-6
j_call: TRBJ2-1
cdr3_aa: CASSTPLAVSYNEQFF

v_call: TRBV29-1
j_call: TRBJ2-7
cdr3_aa: CSVEAKTGLVRYEQYF

v_call: TRBV4-3
j_call: TRBJ1-1
cdr3_aa: CASSQTLTVPNTEAFF

v_call: TRBV4-2
j_call: TRBJ2-7
cdr3_aa: CASSQDPSGTEQYF

v_call: TRBV12-3/TRBV12-4
j_call: TRBJ2-7
cdr3_aa: CASSLRAKGEQYF

v_call: TRBV20-1
j_call: TRBJ2-1
cdr3_aa: CSATPSTSTSYNEQFF

v_call: TRBV5-6
j_call: TRBJ2-7
cdr3_aa: CASSLAGGGGGEQYF

v_call: TRBV10-3
j_call: TRBJ2-2
cdr3_aa: CAISESPRDVWSEPNTGELFF

v_call: TRBV15
j_call: TRBJ1-2
cdr3_aa: CATSSPRTPNYGYTF

v_call: TRBV28
j_call: TRBJ2-5
cdr3_aa: CASSARTGAGQETQYF

v_call: TRBV2
j_call: TRBJ2-2
cdr3_aa: CASSALAGAHTGELFF

v_call: TRBV11-1
j_call: TRBJ1-1
cdr3_aa: CASSFEVNTEAFF

v_call: TRBV6-5
j_call: TRBJ1-2
cdr3_aa: CASSLLGGYGYTF

v_call: TRBV5-1
j_call: TRBJ2-7
cdr3_aa: CASSLLPRDRGLSYEQYF

v_call: TRBV11-3
j_call: TRBJ2-1
cdr3_aa: CASSSRGGGAYEQFF